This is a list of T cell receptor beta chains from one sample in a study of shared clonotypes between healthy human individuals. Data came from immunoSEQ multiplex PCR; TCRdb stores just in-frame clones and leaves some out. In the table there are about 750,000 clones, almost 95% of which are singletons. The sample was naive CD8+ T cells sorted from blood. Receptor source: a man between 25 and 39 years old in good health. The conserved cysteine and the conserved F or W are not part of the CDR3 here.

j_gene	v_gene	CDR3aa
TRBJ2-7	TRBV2	ASREKGLEQY
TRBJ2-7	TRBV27	ASSPGQGIYEQY
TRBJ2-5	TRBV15	ATSITRRGAETQY
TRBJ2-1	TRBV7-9	ASSLGGYEQF
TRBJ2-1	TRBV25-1	ASSGREWYNEQF
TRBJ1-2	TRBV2	ASIGAALREGYT
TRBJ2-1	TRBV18	ASSPAAEQF
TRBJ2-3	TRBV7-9	ASSLALQGADTQY
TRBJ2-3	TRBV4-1	ASSSGTDTQY
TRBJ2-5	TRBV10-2	ASGTGLAGVGETQY
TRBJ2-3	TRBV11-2	ASSLAPAGDTQY
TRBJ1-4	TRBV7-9	ASSFWDGATNEKLF
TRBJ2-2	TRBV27	ASSPWYRENTGELF
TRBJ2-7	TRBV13	ASSLGQVGYEQY
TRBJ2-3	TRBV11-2	ASSPTDHTPHSTDTQY
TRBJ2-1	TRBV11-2	ASSLDLGGRAYNEQF
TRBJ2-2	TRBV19	ASSPQQGRNTGELF
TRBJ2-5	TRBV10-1	ASSDSGELQETQY
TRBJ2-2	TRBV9	ASSSSREGPNTGELF
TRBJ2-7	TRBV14	ASSQLGTGRYEQY
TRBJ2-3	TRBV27	ASSPRGGGTDTQY
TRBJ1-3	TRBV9	ASSVQGAGNTIY
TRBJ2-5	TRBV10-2	ASSGSLERRGETQY
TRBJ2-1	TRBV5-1	ASSPGTSGRSYNEQF
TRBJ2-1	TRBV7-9	ASSPSQGNHNEQF
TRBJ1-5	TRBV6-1	ASSEMLGTKPQH
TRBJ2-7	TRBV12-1	ASSPRELSTQLAGVGQGDEQY
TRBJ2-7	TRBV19	ASSMSGQGLTIRSYEQY
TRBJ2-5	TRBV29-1	SAPSGSGTQY
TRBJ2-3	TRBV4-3	ASSQDSREGPPDTQY
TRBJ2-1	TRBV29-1	SVENAVGYNEQF
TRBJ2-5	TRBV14	ASSVAGRDRPSGTQY
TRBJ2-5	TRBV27	ASLQKGQY
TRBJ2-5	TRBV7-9	ASGTLALNEETQY
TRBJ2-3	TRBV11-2	ASSSGTSGTGDTQY
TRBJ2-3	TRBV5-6	ASSFEPGMRTDTQY
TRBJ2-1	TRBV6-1	ASSEAGGLQAYYYNEQF
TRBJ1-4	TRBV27	ASRAGWIANEKLF
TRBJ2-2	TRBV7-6	ASSFGTVNTGELF
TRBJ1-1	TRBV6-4	ASSVRENTEAF
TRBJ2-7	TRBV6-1	ASSGIPGQGPGRSYEQY
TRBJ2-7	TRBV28	ASSFSPVWREGRGYEQY
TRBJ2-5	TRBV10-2	ASRTSGRAWETQY
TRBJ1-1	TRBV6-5	ASSSTDGPEAF
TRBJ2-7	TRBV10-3	AIMGWDNRTSYEQY